The rows below give T cell receptor beta chains drawn from one sample of a study of cytomegalovirus exposure and HLA in healthy donors. TCRdb's copy holds only in-frame clones and misses some; the assay was immunoSEQ multiplex PCR. The data contain approximately 200,000 clones, 65% to 85% of them seen just once; the ten biggest clones take up approximately 5.4%. The material sequenced was PBMCs. These TCRs come from a woman in her twenties or thirties in good health and CMV-seropositive. Both conserved end residues are part of each CDR3. The D gene is left open where the match is weak. Size is omitted from some rows. Given values are once, few, many or a class for expanded clones.

len,d_gene,abundance,j_gene,v_gene,CDR3aa,CDR3nt
15,-,-,TRBJ1-2,TRBV5-1,CASSPQAGPNYGYTF,TGCGCCAGCAGCCCTCAGGCGGGTCCTAACTATGGCTACACCTTC
15,TRBD1,once,TRBJ2-4,TRBV7-9,CASSSPTGAHYIQYF,TGTGCCAGCAGCTCACCAACAGGGGCCCATTACATTCAGTACTTC
13,TRBD1,-,TRBJ2-7,TRBV19,CASSSDRGYEQYF,TGTGCCAGTAGTAGTGACAGGGGGTACGAGCAGTACTTC
14,-,-,TRBJ1-6,TRBV27,CASSLWGLNSPLHF,TGTGCCAGCAGTTTATGGGGCCTAAATTCACCCCTCCACTTT
15,TRBD2,-,TRBJ2-1,TRBV2,CASSALAASYNEQFF,TGTGCCAGCAGTGCACTAGCGGCCTCCTACAATGAGCAGTTCTTC
14,-,once,TRBJ2-1,TRBV6-4,CASSVQGVPGEQFF,TGTGCCAGCAGTGTACAGGGTGTCCCAGGTGAGCAGTTCTTC
12,-,-,TRBJ1-5,TRBV6-1,CASSGLTSAQHF,TGTGCCAGCAGTGGGCTCACCTCAGCCCAGCATTTT
20,TRBD2,few,TRBJ2-5,TRBV9,CASSSNPPGLAGGFSETQYF,TGTGCCAGCAGCTCGAATCCCCCGGGACTAGCGGGAGGGTTTTCCGAGACCCAGTACTTC
13,TRBD1,-,TRBJ1-1,TRBV7-8,CASSFTSTGEAFF,TGTGCCAGCAGCTTTACCTCGACAGGGGAAGCTTTCTTT
17,TRBD1,-,TRBJ1-5,TRBV28,CASSFGRGLDSNQPQHF,TGTGCCAGCAGTTTTGGCAGGGGGTTGGATAGCAATCAGCCCCAGCATTTT
14,-,many,TRBJ2-2,TRBV18,CASSVPGGTGELFF,TGTGCCAGCTCCGTCCCCGGGGGCACCGGGGAGCTGTTTTTT
15,TRBD1,-,TRBJ2-7,TRBV7-8,CASSLGTGISYEQYF,TGTGCCAGCAGCTTAGGGACAGGGATCTCCTACGAGCAGTACTTC
12,-,few,TRBJ1-2,TRBV6-1,CASSDPTYGYTF,TGTGCCAGCAGTGACCCGACATATGGCTACACCTTC
17,TRBD2,-,TRBJ2-2,TRBV7-9,CASILAGGTRNTGELFF,TGTGCCAGCATCCTAGCGGGCGGGACCCGGAACACCGGGGAGCTGTTTTTT
17,-,few,TRBJ1-3,TRBV7-2,CASSLVAGTYSGNTIYF,TGTGCCAGCAGCTTAGTAGCGGGGACATACTCTGGAAACACCATATATTTT
15,TRBD1,-,TRBJ1-2,TRBV5-1,CASSLDRGKFYGYTF,TGCGCCAGCAGCTTGGACAGGGGGAAATTCTATGGCTACACCTTC
15,TRBD2,few,TRBJ2-7,TRBV9,CASSVGGLASYEQYF,TGTGCCAGCAGCGTCGGGGGACTAGCATCTTACGAGCAGTACTTC
17,TRBD1,-,TRBJ1-1,TRBV13,CASNPRTGSLLNTEAFF,TGTGCCAGCAACCCACGGACAGGGAGCCTCTTGAACACTGAAGCTTTCTTT
19,TRBD2,few,TRBJ2-2,TRBV10-3,CAISEWGSGGAENTGELFF,TGTGCCATCAGTGAATGGGGTAGCGGGGGGGCTGAGAACACCGGGGAGCTGTTTTTT
15,TRBD1,-,TRBJ2-3,TRBV5-4,CASSFRDRGTDTQYF,TGTGCCAGCAGTTTCCGGGACAGGGGGACAGATACGCAGTATTTT
15,TRBD2,-,TRBJ2-1,TRBV10-2,CASSEAGDSYNEQFF,TGCGCCAGTAGTGAGGCGGGAGACTCCTACAATGAGCAGTTCTTC
15,-,-,TRBJ2-2,TRBV13,CASSLRQGHTGELFF,TGTGCCAGCAGCTTACGGCAGGGGCACACCGGGGAGCTGTTTTTT
15,TRBD1,-,TRBJ2-7,TRBV9,CASSVGDRGPYEQYF,TGTGCCAGCAGCGTAGGGGACAGGGGCCCGTACGAGCAGTACTTC
14,-,-,TRBJ2-7,TRBV6-1,CASSEPSVSYEQYF,TGTGCCAGCAGTGAACCCAGTGTGTCCTACGAGCAGTACTTC
15,TRBD1,-,TRBJ2-1,TRBV5-4,CASSHRDRDHNEQFF,TGTGCCAGCAGCCACCGGGACAGGGACCACAATGAGCAGTTCTTC
15,TRBD1,-,TRBJ2-7,TRBV7-9,CASSLAGTGGHEQYF,TGTGCCAGCAGCTTAGCCGGGACAGGGGGCCACGAGCAGTACTTC
12,-,-,TRBJ1-1,TRBV5-5,CASSWLDSEAFF,TGTGCCAGCAGCTGGCTGGACAGTGAAGCTTTCTTT
16,TRBD2,few,TRBJ2-2,TRBV2,CASIPSGRANTGELFF,TGTGCCAGCATTCCTAGCGGGAGGGCGAACACCGGGGAGCTGTTTTTT
14,TRBD1,-,TRBJ2-7,TRBV5-6,CASSFGQGLNEQYF,TGTGCCAGCAGCTTTGGACAGGGGCTCAATGAGCAGTACTTC
14,TRBD1,-,TRBJ2-5,TRBV6-5,CASSRVPGGETQYF,TGTGCCAGCAGTCGTGTCCCAGGGGGAGAGACCCAGTACTTC
15,-,once,TRBJ2-3,TRBV10-1,CASSEGGGGFDTQYF,TGCGCCAGCAGTGAAGGGGGGGGCGGCTTTGATACGCAGTATTTT
13,-,-,TRBJ2-1,TRBV4-2,CASSPTGDNEQFF,TGTGCCAGCAGCCCCACGGGGGACAATGAGCAGTTCTTC
12,-,-,TRBJ2-5,TRBV7-2,CASSSNRETQYF,TGTGCCAGCAGCTCAAACCGGGAGACCCAGTACTTC
17,TRBD1,-,TRBJ1-2,TRBV7-9,CASSLIPRQGGNYGYTF,TGTGCCAGCAGCTTAATCCCGAGACAGGGAGGCAACTATGGCTACACCTTC
12,-,-,TRBJ2-7,TRBV7-9,CASSSPSYEQYF,TGTGCCAGCAGCTCACCGAGCTACGAGCAGTACTTC
22,TRBD1,once,TRBJ2-1,TRBV18,CASSPNRRGQGGIRARNNEQFF,TGTGCCAGCTCACCTAACCGGAGGGGACAGGGGGGAATTCGCGCCAGGAACAATGAGCAGTTCTTC
15,TRBD1,-,TRBJ1-1,TRBV19,CASSRWDRMNTEAFF,TGTGCCAGTAGTAGGTGGGACAGGATGAACACTGAAGCTTTCTTT
15,-,-,TRBJ1-1,TRBV6-5,CASSYSGGLRTEAFF,TGTGCCAGCAGTTACTCGGGGGGGCTAAGAACTGAAGCTTTCTTT
14,-,-,TRBJ1-1,TRBV15,CATSRDQGYTEAFF,TGTGCCACCAGCAGAGATCAGGGTTACACTGAAGCTTTCTTT
16,TRBD2,-,TRBJ2-2,TRBV6-1,CASSELAGGNTGELFF,TGTGCCAGCAGTGAGCTAGCGGGAGGGAACACCGGGGAGCTGTTTTTT
14,TRBD1,once,TRBJ1-2,TRBV5-1,CASSSGQALDGYTF,TGCGCCAGCAGCTCAGGACAGGCATTAGATGGCTACACCTTC
15,-,-,TRBJ2-7,TRBV5-1,CASSYGLRSSPEQYF,TGCGCCAGCAGCTATGGATTGAGGTCTTCGCCTGAGCAGTACTTC
15,-,-,TRBJ1-2,TRBV5-6,CASRPITSGTDGYTF,TGTGCCAGCAGGCCCATTACGTCGGGAACGGATGGCTACACCTTC
15,TRBD2,-,TRBJ2-3,TRBV15,CATSGGSGSVDTQYF,TGTGCCACCAGCGGAGGAAGCGGGAGTGTTGATACGCAGTATTTT
17,-,few,TRBJ2-3,TRBV23-1,CASSTSTQKGRTDTQYF,TGCGCCAGCAGTACTAGCACACAAAAGGGGCGCACAGATACGCAGTATTTT
13,-,-,TRBJ1-1,TRBV6-6,CASSYPVGEDSFF,TGTGCCAGCAGTTACCCCGTGGGAGAAGACTCTTTCTTT
16,-,-,TRBJ1-2,TRBV6-5,CASSYSIGRLDYGYTF,TGTGCCAGCAGTTACTCAATAGGCCGCCTAGACTATGGCTACACCTTC
17,-,-,TRBJ2-7,TRBV19,CASGRSGQAKLFDEQYF,TGTGCCTCCGGGAGGTCGGGACAGGCCAAGCTGTTCGACGAGCAGTACTTC
17,TRBD1,-,TRBJ2-7,TRBV4-3,CASSQDRSGTGGYEQYF,TGCGCCAGCAGCCAAGATCGCAGCGGGACAGGGGGCTACGAGCAGTACTTC
15,TRBD1,-,TRBJ1-1,TRBV11-2,CASSLTGGGWTEAFF,TGTGCCAGCAGCCTCACAGGGGGTGGTTGGACTGAAGCTTTCTTT
15,TRBD2,-,TRBJ2-5,TRBV9,CASSVLAGGRETQYF,TGTGCCAGCAGCGTGCTAGCGGGGGGGAGGGAGACCCAGTACTTC
16,TRBD2,-,TRBJ2-7,TRBV7-9,CASSSRAGGPFYEQYF,TGTGCCAGCAGCTCCCGAGCGGGAGGGCCATTTTACGAGCAGTACTTC
13,TRBD1,-,TRBJ1-2,TRBV28,CASSFDRGYGYTF,TGTGCCAGCAGTTTCGACAGGGGCTATGGCTACACCTTC
14,-,few,TRBJ1-6,TRBV2,CASSEGAWNSPLHF,TGTGCCAGCAGTGAAGGGGCTTGGAATTCACCCCTCCACTTT
14,-,-,TRBJ1-1,TRBV28,CASSLGRGWIEAFF,TGTGCCAGCAGTTTAGGTCGGGGGTGGATTGAAGCTTTCTTT
11,-,-,TRBJ1-6,TRBV6-6,CASTNGGSLHF,TGTGCCAGCACCAACGGGGGGTCCCTCCACTTT